A single sample is the source of the 26 T cell receptor beta chains below, sequenced in a study of T cell responses to AZD1222 COVID-19 vaccine. Libraries were prepared by immunoSEQ multiplex PCR; TCRdb keeps only in-frame clonotypes and omits some of them. The sample holds about 110,000 clones, 87% seen once. The source material was peripheral blood, sampled on day 0 of AZD1222 vaccination. Every receptor here comes from an adult in good health.

The DNA for the CDR3 is TGTGCCAGCAGTCTCCGGGACAGGTTTAATTCACCCCTCCACTTT. Encoded protein: CASSLRDRFNSPLHF. The chain combines TRBV28 with TRBJ1-6, with 8 bases aligning to TRBD1. V lost 5 bases, J lost 6 bases, and 6 bases stayed unmatched. Germline V gives CDR1 MDHEN, CDR2 SYDVKM. The CDR3 is made up of 15 amino acids.

This clone was picked up a small number of times. The gene calls are TRBV5-5 and TRBJ2-1, with a weak D call TRBD1 (6 bases). This CDR3 is built from 15 residues. V was trimmed by 5 bases and J by 4 bases, leaving 16 bases between them. Germline V CDR1 and CDR2: SGHKS, YYEKEE (reference sequence). CDR3 in amino acids: CASSLTGSEYNEQFF. The CDR3 DNA sequence: TGTGCCAGCAGTCTCACAGGGAGCGAGTACAATGAGCAGTTCTTC.

The V and J genes are TRBV10-3 and TRBJ2-5, with TRBD1 as a possible D gene (6 bases). Germline assignment: CDR1 ENHRY and CDR2 SYGVKD. Trimming stripped 4 bases from V and 4 bases from J, with 13 bases between. The CDR3 extends over 14 amino acids. This CDR3 reads CAISVSGAGETQYF. The CDR3 region has the DNA TGTGCCATCAGTGTTTCAGGGGCCGGAGAGACCCAGTACTTC.

CDR3 DNA: TGTGCCAGCAGGGGTAACATGGGCATTGGATCCTACGAGCAGTACTTC. Its protein product is CASRGNMGIGSYEQYF. The J gene is TRBJ2-7, the V gene TRBV7-9; D is undetermined. The CDR3 spans 16 residues. V was shortened by 6 bases and J by 1 base, with 19 bases between the two germline ends. CDR1 is SEHNR and CDR2 is FQNEAQ in the germline V gene (reference sequence).

The chain recombines TRBV5-1 with TRBJ2-1, with TRBD2 matching 13 bases. This CDR3 contains 16 residues. Looked up from germline, CDR1 is SGHRS and CDR2 is YFSETQ. The trim removed 5 bases at V and 0 bases at J, leaving 2 bases unmatched. CDR3 protein: CASRGTSGASYNEQFF. The CDR3 coding sequence is TGCGCCAGCAGAGGGACTAGCGGGGCCTCCTACAATGAGCAGTTCTTC.

This clone has a single count. The chain employs TRBV3-1 (or the pseudogene TRBV3-2) and TRBJ2-3; 9 nucleotides match TRBD2. The CDR3 totals 15 residues. Germline V gene sequence: CDR1 LGHDT, CDR2 YNNKEL (reference sequence). Trimming at V came to 4 bases and at J to 2 bases, leaving 4 bases not matched to a gene. Here the CDR3 reads CASSRGGADTDTQYF. CDR3 in DNA: TGTGCCAGCAGCCGCGGGGGGGCCGACACAGATACGCAGTATTTT.

The chain joins TRBV6-5 to TRBJ2-7, with D tentatively TRBD2 (5 bases). Trimming took off 0 bases at V and 6 bases at J, with 9 bases between the two ends. CDR3 length: 13 residues. Looked up from germline, CDR1 is MNHEY and CDR2 is SVGAGI. In DNA, the CDR3 is TGTGCCAGCAGTTACTCCTCGGGGTCCGAGCAGTACTTC. Encoded protein: CASSYSSGSEQYF.

This clone was recorded a few times. This CDR3 reads CATSRVPSEKLFF. CDR3 in DNA: TGTGCCACCAGCAGAGTCCCGTCGGAGAAACTGTTTTTT. The chain is built from TRBV15 and TRBJ1-4; no clear D. V lost 1 base and J lost 11, with 11 bases in between. Germline V gene lookup returns CDR1 LNHNV and CDR2 YYDKDF (reference sequence). The CDR3 extends over 13 amino acids.

V usage is TRBV7-3 and J usage is TRBJ1-1; D is ambiguous. There are 13 residues in the CDR3. CDR1 is SGHTA, CDR2 FQGTGA, per germline. The V end lost 2 bases, the J end lost 1 base, and 5 bases lay between the germline ends. The CDR3 protein is CASSLDSNTEAFF. The CDR3 DNA reads as TGTGCCAGCAGCTTAGACTCGAACACTGAAGCTTTCTTT.

For the CDR3, the DNA is TGCGCCAGCAGCGACGGAAGGGGATACACTGAAGCTTTCTTT. It yields the protein CASSDGRGYTEAFF. The rearrangement joins TRBV5-1 to TRBJ1-1, with D possibly being TRBD1 (5 bases). Between the trimmed V and J ends, which lost 4 bases and 3 bases, there was a span of 13 bases. CDR1 and CDR2 from the germline V gene are SGHRS and YFSETQ. This CDR3 is built from 14 residues. Complete variable domain (other parts from reference TRBV5-1 and TRBJ1-1): KAGVTQTPRYLIKTRGQQVTLSCSPISGHRSVSWYQQTPGQGLQFLFEYFSETQRNKGNFPGRFSGRQFSNSRSEMNVSTLELGDSALYLCASSDGRGYTEAFFGQGTRLTVV.

This CDR3 reads CASSQPAKQGTGNTIYF. In nucleotides, the CDR3 is TGCGCCAGCAGCCAGCCCGCTAAACAGGGGACTGGAAACACCATATATTTT. The genes are TRBV4-1 and TRBJ1-3, with 7 bases aligning to TRBD1. Germline V lookup: CDR1 MGHRA, CDR2 YSYEKL. The J segment lost 2 bases and the V segment lost 3 bases, leaving 10 bases of the junction unmatched. The CDR3 sequence is 17 residues long.

A word on this clone: One end of the junction does not line up with germline, which may come from a read error. The chain combines TRBV7-7 with TRBJ2-7; 8 bases fit TRBD2. The CDR3 consists of 18 residues. Germline CDR1 SSHAT, CDR2 FNYEAQ (reference sequence). The CDR3 region has the DNA TGTGCTAGCAGCTTTTTCTTCTCTGGCGGGAGGCCGTTCTACGAGCAGTACTTC. The encoded protein is CASSFFFSGGRPFYEQYF.

The chain has TRBV5-1 and TRBJ1-1; D unclear. Germline V lookup: CDR1 SGHRS, CDR2 YFSETQ. V lost 7 bases and J lost 4, with 11 bases in between. The CDR3 runs to 12 residues. The CDR3 spells CASSGSRTEAFF. The CDR3 region has the DNA TGCGCCAGCTCCGGCAGCCGCACTGAAGCTTTCTTT.

This chain links TRBV30 with TRBJ1-3, with D unclear. The CDR3 covers 11 residues. Germline lookup yields CDR1 GTSNPN and CDR2 SVGIG (reference sequence). V gave up 3 bases and J gave up 4 bases, with 4 bases separating them. The CDR3 protein is CAWSAGNTIYF. For the CDR3, the DNA is TGTGCCTGGAGCGCCGGAAACACCATATATTTT.

The rearrangement uses TRBV7-3 and TRBJ2-1; TRBD1 matches at 8 bases. V lost 8 bases to trimming and J lost 9 bases; unmatched junction nucleotides: 9. In germline, CDR1 is SGHTA, CDR2 FQGTGA. CDR3 length: 13 residues. CDR3: CASATGASSEQFF. The CDR3 DNA follows: TGTGCCAGCGCGACAGGGGCCAGCAGTGAGCAGTTCTTC. Combining the CDR3 with reference TRBV7-3 and TRBJ2-1 gives the whole variable domain GAGVSQTPSNKVTEKGKYVELRCDPISGHTALYWYRQSLGQGPEFLIYFQGTGAADDSGLPNDRFFAVRPEGSVSTLKIQRTERGDSAVYLCASATGASSEQFFGPGTRLTVL.

The V gene is TRBV3-1 (or the pseudogene TRBV3-2), the J gene TRBJ2-7; D gene unclear. The CDR3 is 12 amino acids. Germline V gene lookup returns CDR1 LGHDT and CDR2 YNNKEL (reference sequence). Trimming stripped 3 bases from V and 4 bases from J, with 7 bases between. In DNA form, the CDR3 reads TGTGCCAGCAGCCATTCAGGTTACGAGCAGTACTTC. Residues: CASSHSGYEQYF.

J is TRBJ2-2 and V is TRBV6-5, with D unclear. This CDR3 has 15 amino acids. V dropped 0 bases and J dropped 4 bases, with 9 bases sitting between them. The V gene's germline CDR1 is MNHEY and CDR2 SVGAGI. The CDR3 protein is CASSYSARGTGELFF. CDR3 nucleotides: TGTGCCAGCAGTTACTCTGCCCGTGGCACCGGGGAGCTGTTTTTT.

The rearrangement links TRBV12-5 to TRBJ2-7; either TRBD1 or TRBD2 may fit D (6 bases each). V was clipped by 0 bases and J by 6 bases, with 27 bases between them. Per germline, CDR1 LGHNT and CDR2 FRNRAP. The CDR3 spans 19 residues. The CDR3 region is CASGLVPPRGAVTPPEQYF. The CDR3 DNA reads as TGTGCTAGTGGTTTGGTACCTCCAAGGGGGGCGGTTACCCCCCCCGAGCAGTACTTC. Drawing the rest from reference TRBV12-5 and TRBJ2-7, the complete variable domain is DARVTQTPRHKVTEMGQEVTMRCQPILGHNTVFWYRQTMMQGLELLAYFRNRAPLDDSGMPKDRFSAEMPDATLATLKIQPSEPRDSAVYFCASGLVPPRGAVTPPEQYFGPGTRLTVT.

DNA for the CDR3: TGTGCCAGCAGCTACTATGAGACAGATAATTCACCCCTCCACTTT. Its protein is CASSYYETDNSPLHF. This chain connects TRBV7-9 to TRBJ1-6; weak D call: TRBD1 (5 bases). Trimming shortened V by 4 bases and J by 5 bases, and 12 bases separated the two germline ends. CDR1 SEHNR and CDR2 FQNEAQ come from the germline V gene (reference sequence). The CDR3 runs 15 residues.

A remark on this clone: Likely a read error: the CDR3 ends without its conserved phenylalanine or tryptophan. The DNA is omitted, as the CDR3 cannot be located on it reliably, and the CDR3 follows TCRdb's listing. This chain joins TRBV10-1 and TRBJ1-2. The CDR3 region is 8 residues in length, termini included. CDR1 WNHNN and CDR2 SYGVQD come from the germline V gene (reference sequence). The CDR3 sequence is CASSRILG.

The rearrangement links TRBV19 to TRBJ1-2; D call uncertain. The CDR3 is 9 residues long. From germline, CDR1 is LNHDA and CDR2 SQIVND (reference sequence). V was pared by 11 bases and J by 2 bases, with 3 bases between. In nucleotides, the CDR3 is TGTGCCGAAAACTATGGCTACACCTTC. Its protein product is CAENYGYTF.

This chain's CDR3 is CASSGGLAGLGWETQYF. For the CDR3, the DNA is TGTGCCAGCAGCGGGGGACTAGCGGGTCTTGGATGGGAGACCCAGTACTTC. V gene TRBV7-6 combines with J gene TRBJ2-5; the match to TRBD2 covers 12 bases. Germline V CDR1 and CDR2: SGHVS, FNYEAQ. The CDR3 runs 17 residues. The ends lost 5 bases at V and 5 bases at J; junction bases unmatched: 12.

The chain employs TRBV19 and TRBJ1-6, with D unresolved. Deletions cut 4 bases from V and 9 bases from J, with 10 bases between. This CDR3 has 13 residues. Germline V gives CDR1 LNHDA, CDR2 SQIVND (reference sequence). The CDR3 nucleotides are TGTGCCAGTAGTAAGGGAGGACTTTCACCCCTCCACTTT. Encoded protein: CASSKGGLSPLHF.

The chain links TRBV3-1 (or the pseudogene TRBV3-2) to TRBJ2-1; 13 bases match TRBD2. Germline loops: CDR1 LGHDT, CDR2 YNNKEL (reference sequence). The J segment lost 7 bases and the V segment lost 0 bases, leaving 6 bases of the junction unmatched. The CDR3 runs to 17 residues. This chain's CDR3 is CASSQDRGLAGVNEQFF. For the CDR3, the DNA is TGTGCCAGCAGCCAAGATCGAGGACTAGCGGGAGTAAATGAGCAGTTCTTC.

V is TRBV29-1 and J is TRBJ2-7; 7 bases agree with TRBD1. The germline gives CDR1 SQVTM, CDR2 ANQGSEA. Trimming cost V 6 bases and J 6 bases; bases outside gene matches: 11. CDR3 size: 13 residues. CDR3 in amino acids: CSVAKQGRGEQYF. CDR3 in DNA: TGCAGCGTCGCCAAACAGGGGCGAGGCGAGCAGTACTTC.

The V gene is TRBV11-3, the J gene TRBJ2-1; the D is unclear. The germline V gene has CDR1 SGHNT and CDR2 YENEEA. This CDR3 region has 19 residues. V was shortened by 1 base and J by 0 bases, with 19 bases between the two germline ends. The CDR3 coding sequence is TGTGCCAGCAGCTTAGCGGGTACTTCCGTGACACACTCCTACAATGAGCAGTTCTTC. This codes for CASSLAGTSVTHSYNEQFF.